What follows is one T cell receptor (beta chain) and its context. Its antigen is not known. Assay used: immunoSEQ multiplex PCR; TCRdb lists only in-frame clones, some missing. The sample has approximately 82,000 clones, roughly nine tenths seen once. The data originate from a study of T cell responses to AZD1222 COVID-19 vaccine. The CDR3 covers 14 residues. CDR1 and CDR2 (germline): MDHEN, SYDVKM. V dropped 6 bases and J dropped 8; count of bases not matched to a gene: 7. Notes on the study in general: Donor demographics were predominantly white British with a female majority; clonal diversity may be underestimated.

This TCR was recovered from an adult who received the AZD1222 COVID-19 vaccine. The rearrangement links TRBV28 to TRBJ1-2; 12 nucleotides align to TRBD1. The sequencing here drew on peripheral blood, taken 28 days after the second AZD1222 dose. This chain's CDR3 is CASSSPGTGGGYTF. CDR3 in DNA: TGTGCCAGCAGCTCACCGGGGACAGGGGGCGGCTACACCTTC.